These 15 T cell receptor beta chains came from one sample sequenced in a study of T cells after yellow fever vaccination. A single record per CDR3 protein comes from TCRdb applying MiXCR to the 5' RACE reads. This repertoire shows 400,000 to 650,000 distinct CDR3 sequences, around a fifth found once; its top ten account for roughly 16%. Specimen: PBMCs, collected about 21 days after the first yellow fever vaccination. The receptors originated from a man aged 18 to 29 who received the YFV17D yellow fever vaccine.

This clonotype has more than one count but fewer than ten. V usage is TRBV3-1 and J usage is TRBJ2-5, with TRBD2 matching over 9 bases. CDR1 LGHDT and CDR2 YNNKEL come from the germline V gene (reference sequence). The CDR3 contains 16 residues. J gave up 2 bases and V 1 base, and 5 bases lay outside the gene matches. The CDR3 here is CASSQGLAGRQETQYF. The CDR3 DNA follows: TGTGCCAGCAGCCAAGGGCTAGCGGGACGTCAAGAGACCCAGTACTTC.

The V and J genes are TRBV10-3 and TRBJ1-3, with D perhaps matching TRBD1 (5 bases). Looked up from germline, CDR1 is ENHRY and CDR2 is SYGVKD. The CDR3 length is 15 residues. V lost 2 bases, J lost 2 bases, and 10 bases lay in between. Written as DNA, the CDR3 is TGTGCCATCAGTGAGATAACAGGTGCTGGAAACACCATATATTTT. It encodes CAISEITGAGNTIYF.

V and J are TRBV6-5 and TRBJ2-3; TRBD2 aligns across 13 bases. The CDR3 length is 19 residues. Germline V gene data show CDR1 as MNHEY and CDR2 as SVGAGI. The V gene end was trimmed by 2 bases and the J gene end by 3 bases; junction bases not matched to a gene: 11. The CDR3 is CASSYTGLAGVVRTDTQYF. The CDR3 DNA follows: TGTGCCAGCAGTTACACAGGACTAGCGGGGGTTGTCCGGACAGATACGCAGTATTTT.

This clonotype appeared a few times. The chain combines TRBV7-3 with TRBJ2-1, with TRBD2 matching over 8 bases. The germline V gene has CDR1 SGHTA and CDR2 FQGTGA. After removal of 7 bases from V and 12 bases from J, the junction contained 5 bases not matched to a gene. This CDR3 contains 11 residues. CDR3 sequence reads: CASKYGTRQFF. The CDR3 DNA reads as TGTGCCAGCAAATACGGGACTAGGCAGTTCTTC.

The chain is built from TRBV10-3 and TRBJ1-1, with D tentatively TRBD1 (5 bases). The germline V gene has CDR1 ENHRY and CDR2 SYGVKD. The CDR3 has 14 residues. The V end was cut by 4 bases, the J end by 2 bases, with 11 bases between. CDR3 protein: CAISVGGPNTEAFF. For the CDR3, the DNA is TGTGCCATCAGTGTTGGGGGTCCAAACACTGAAGCTTTCTTT.

This clonotype was seen a few times. The DNA for the CDR3 is TGTGCCAGCACCAAGACAGGTTTAAAGGCTTTCTTT. It translates to CASTKTGLKAFF. The V gene is TRBV12-3 or TRBV12-4, the J gene TRBJ1-1; weak D call: TRBD1 (6 bases). The V gene lost 7 bases and the J gene lost 11 bases, with 17 bases spanning the gap. The CDR3 loop spans 12 amino acids.

This clonotype was counted only a few times. J is TRBJ2-7 and V is TRBV12-3 or TRBV12-4, with 7 bases aligning to TRBD1. Trimming cost V 0 bases and J 2 bases; bases outside gene matches: 4. The CDR3 has 15 residues. The CDR3 DNA is TGTGCCAGCAGTTTAGCAGGGGGCCGGACCTACGAGCAGTACTTC. This translates into CASSLAGGRTYEQYF.

This sequence joins TRBV15 and TRBJ2-7; D not certain. Per the germline V gene, CDR1 is LNHNV and CDR2 is YYDKDF (reference sequence). The CDR3 contains 12 residues. Trimming removed 3 bases from V and 6 bases from J, with 9 bases in between. The CDR3 loop reads CATSRGYGEQYF. DNA for the CDR3: TGTGCCACCAGCAGGGGTTATGGCGAGCAGTACTTC. Combining the CDR3 with reference TRBV15 and TRBJ2-7 gives the whole variable domain DAMVIQNPRYQVTQFGKPVTLSCSQTLNHNVMYWYQQKSSQAPKLLFHYYDKDFNNEADTPDNFQSRRPNTSFCFLDIRSPGLGDTAMYLCATSRGYGEQYFGPGTRLTVT.

V usage is TRBV4-2 and J usage is TRBJ1-6; possibly TRBD1 for D (5 bases). The germline V gene has CDR1 LGHNA and CDR2 YNFKEQ. The CDR3 runs 16 residues. The V end was cut by 0 bases, the J end by 7 bases, with 13 bases between. The CDR3 spells CASSQDGGGRNSPLHF. The CDR3 coding sequence is TGTGCCAGCAGCCAAGATGGGGGGGGGAGGAATTCACCCCTCCACTTT.

This chain links TRBV7-8 with TRBJ2-5; a possible D gene is TRBD2 (6 bases). V was cut by 5 bases and J by 3 bases, with 10 bases left in between. Per germline, CDR1 SGHVS and CDR2 FQNEAQ. This CDR3 comprises 13 residues. The CDR3 spells CASSIREEETQYF. For the CDR3, the DNA is TGTGCCAGCAGCATCAGGGAGGAAGAGACCCAGTACTTC.

V and J are TRBV28 and TRBJ1-5; D not resolved. The CDR3 length is 15 residues. Looked up from germline, CDR1 is MDHEN and CDR2 is SYDVKM. Trimming stripped 4 bases from V and 0 bases from J, with 10 bases between. CDR3 sequence (DNA): TGTGCCAGCAGTTCGCACCCGTATAGCAATCAGCCCCAGCATTTT. Residues: CASSSHPYSNQPQHF.

Many counts were recorded for this clonotype. The chain is built from TRBV7-2 and TRBJ2-3; tentatively, D is TRBD1 (6 bases). The germline V gene encodes CDR1 SGHTA and CDR2 FQGNSA. CDR3 size: 14 residues. V shed 5 bases and J shed 0 bases, with 9 bases lying between them. In DNA form, the CDR3 reads TGTGCCAGCAGCGTCGGACAGAGCACAGATACGCAGTATTTT. Translation: CASSVGQSTDTQYF.

The rearrangement joins TRBV5-4 to TRBJ2-1, with 7 bases aligning to TRBD1. This CDR3 spans 15 amino acids. Germline V gene lookup returns CDR1 SGHNT and CDR2 YYREEE (reference sequence). The J segment lost 6 bases and the V segment lost 3 bases, leaving 9 bases of the junction unmatched. The CDR3 loop is CASSSFDRAGNEQFF. CDR3 nucleotides: TGTGCCAGCAGCTCATTCGACAGGGCTGGCAATGAGCAGTTCTTC. The full variable domain, rest sourced from reference TRBV5-4 and TRBJ2-1, is ETGVTQSPTHLIKTRGQQVTLRCSSQSGHNTVSWYQQALGQGPQFIFQYYREEENGRGNFPPRFSGLQFPNYSSELNVNALELDDSALYLCASSSFDRAGNEQFFGPGTRLTVL.

The chain couples TRBV7-3 to TRBJ2-1; no reliable D call. V was clipped by 2 bases and J by 0 bases, with 11 bases between them. Germline CDR1 reads SGHTA; CDR2 reads FQGTGA. The CDR3 totals 16 residues. The CDR3 spells CASSLGSASSYNEQFF. Written as DNA, the CDR3 is TGTGCCAGCAGCTTAGGTTCGGCTTCCTCCTACAATGAGCAGTTCTTC.

The rearrangement uses TRBV4-1 and TRBJ1-1; D remains ambiguous. CDR1 is MGHRA, CDR2 YSYEKL, per germline. The CDR3 consists of 14 residues. V was pared by 2 bases and J by 4 bases, with 11 bases between. CDR3 loop: CASSQSGMSTEAFF. CDR3 nucleotide sequence: TGCGCCAGCAGCCAATCCGGGATGAGCACTGAAGCTTTCTTT.